This T cell receptor beta chain appears in the sequencing data of a study of regulatory T cells in long-lasting Graves disease. Documented time point: persistent/refractory GD, antithyroid drugs over 5 years with positive TRAb. From PBMCs, RNA was extracted and then used to make the TCR library. Graves' disease diagnosis used American Thyroid Association guidelines. This clonotype was seen many times. Its antigen is as yet unknown. Researchers made TCR beta libraries by using iRepertoire HTBI primers and running Arm-PCR on CDR3 regions. TCRdb passed the multiplex PCR reads through MiXCR, listing each CDR3 protein once. The sample includes 400,000 to 500,000 distinct CDR3 sequences, around 20% of them seen just once. General study findings and limits: Researchers reported studying only peripheral blood, not thyroid tissue. TRBV28 was favored in persistent disease, as were TRBJ1-2 and TRBJ2-5. Having only a small sample size may have limited accuracy.

This CDR3 contains 14 residues. Trimming stripped 1 base from V and 4 bases from J, with 13 bases between. The germline CDR1 and CDR2 sequences are GTSNPN and SVGIG (reference sequence). Sample: peripheral blood mononuclear cells (PBMCs), taken when the disease was refractory, from a patient treated with antithyroid drugs. This chain connects TRBV30 to TRBJ1-2; D remains unclear. This clonotype was obtained from a female donor with Graves disease. The CDR3 loop reads CAWSDAGASYGYTF. The CDR3 DNA reads as TGTGCCTGGAGTGATGCTGGAGCGAGCTATGGCTACACCTTC.